A selection of T cell receptor beta chains follows, all from one sample in a study of blood T cells in healthy people across ages. A single record per CDR3 protein comes from TCRdb applying MiXCR to the 5' RACE reads. Here the sample spans some 290,000 distinct CDR3 sequences, around 29% being singletons. The source material was blood. The receptors were sampled from a woman in her seventies in good health. The CDR3 runs from the conserved cysteine through the conserved F or W. D genes are given only for firm matches. Clone sizes are given selectively: once, few, many, or a class where the clone is expanded.

-,TRBJ2-5,TRBV5-1,TRBD2,CASSATSGPETQYF,TGCGCCAGCAGCGCGACTAGCGGTCCGGAGACCCAGTACTTC
-,TRBJ2-3,TRBV7-3,TRBD2,CASSLAGGALADTQYF,TGTGCCAGCAGCCTCGCGGGGGGGGCCCTCGCAGATACGCAGTATTTT
once,TRBJ1-1,TRBV20-1,TRBD1,CSAPTGARRSSEAFF,TGCAGTGCCCCCACAGGGGCGCGCCGCTCTAGTGAAGCTTTCTTT
-,TRBJ1-4,TRBV29-1,TRBD1,CSAGDRGDEKLFF,TGCAGCGCTGGGGACAGGGGGGACGAAAAACTGTTTTTT
-,TRBJ2-7,TRBV4-3,TRBD1,CASSQGVGRGNEQYF,TGCGCCAGCAGCCAAGGAGTAGGCAGGGGGAACGAGCAGTACTTC
few,TRBJ2-1,TRBV7-2,TRBD2,CASSATSGLGNEQFF,TGTGCCAGCAGCGCGACTAGCGGTCTGGGTAATGAGCAGTTCTTC
-,TRBJ2-1,TRBV29-1,-,CSARQDAPNNEQFF,TGCAGCGCCCGTCAGGATGCTCCTAACAATGAGCAGTTCTTC
-,TRBJ2-5,TRBV5-5,TRBD2,CASSGAGLAGLETQYF,TGTGCCAGCAGCGGAGCTGGACTAGCGGGACTAGAGACCCAGTACTTC
-,TRBJ2-1,TRBV11-2,-,CASSLGARARSNEQFF,TGTGCCAGCAGCTTAGGGGCTAGAGCACGTTCCAATGAGCAGTTCTTC
few,TRBJ1-2,TRBV5-1,-,CASSLAGVGHGYTF,TGCGCCAGCAGCTTGGCCGGGGTCGGGCATGGCTACACCTTC
many,TRBJ1-5,TRBV28,-,CASNSGQGKSNQPQHF,TGTGCCAGCAACAGCGGGCAGGGGAAAAGCAATCAGCCCCAGCATTTT
-,TRBJ1-2,TRBV5-1,TRBD1,CASSLDSGGYGYTF,TGCGCCAGCAGCTTGGATTCAGGGGGCTATGGCTACACCTTC
-,TRBJ2-5,TRBV20-1,-,CSASYSTQETQYF,TGCAGTGCTAGTTACAGCACTCAAGAGACCCAGTACTTC
-,TRBJ1-5,TRBV28,-,CASSKSSSSNQPQHF,TGTGCCAGCAGCAAAAGTTCTAGCAGCAATCAGCCCCAGCATTTT
-,TRBJ2-7,TRBV7-6,-,CASSLGEGRSYEQYF,TGTGCCAGCAGCTTAGGCGAAGGTCGGTCCTACGAGCAGTACTTC
-,TRBJ2-5,TRBV3-1,-,CASRREGTEAKTQYF,TGTGCCAGCAGGAGAGAGGGGACGGAAGCAAAGACCCAGTACTTC
-,TRBJ2-7,TRBV20-1,TRBD2,CSARASQRDAYEQYF,TGCAGTGCTAGAGCCTCCCAGCGGGACGCCTACGAGCAGTACTTC
-,TRBJ1-6,TRBV6-2/TRBV6-3,TRBD1,CASRPTGTGNRSPLHF,TGTGCCAGCAGACCGACCGGGACAGGGAATAGATCACCCCTCCACTTT
few,TRBJ2-7,TRBV5-1,TRBD2,CASGRSGVLNEQYF,TGCGCCAGCGGGAGGAGCGGGGTGTTGAACGAGCAGTACTTC
-,TRBJ2-5,TRBV29-1,TRBD1,CSGGQRETQYF,TGCAGCGGGGGACAGAGGGAGACCCAGTACTTC
-,TRBJ1-4,TRBV7-8,-,CASSWDGGEKLFF,TGTGCCAGCAGCTGGGACGGGGGTGAAAAACTGTTTTTT
few,TRBJ2-7,TRBV12-3/TRBV12-4,-,CASSIQTGPYEQYF,TGTGCCAGCAGTATCCAGACAGGTCCCTACGAGCAGTACTTC
-,TRBJ2-1,TRBV29-1,-,CSVGFYEQFF,TGCAGCGTTGGTTTCTATGAGCAGTTCTTC
few,TRBJ2-1,TRBV28,-,CASSPIRTEQFF,TGTGCCAGCAGCCCGATAAGGACCGAGCAGTTCTTC
-,TRBJ1-6,TRBV20-1,TRBD1,CSARPGQNYNSPLHF,TGCAGTGCTAGACCGGGACAGAACTATAATTCACCCCTCCACTTT
-,TRBJ2-6,TRBV7-2,-,CASSIQPSGANVPTF,TGTGCCAGCAGCATACAGCCCTCTGGGGCCAACGTCCCGACTTTC
-,TRBJ2-5,TRBV5-1,TRBD1,CASSPRTGKMETQYF,TGCGCCAGCAGCCCAAGGACAGGGAAGATGGAGACCCAGTACTTC
many,TRBJ2-2,TRBV6-2/TRBV6-3,TRBD2,CASSYSAGGPDTGELFF,TGTGCCAGCAGTTACTCGGCGGGAGGGCCTGACACCGGGGAGCTGTTTTTT
-,TRBJ2-7,TRBV5-6,-,CASSSRLYEQYF,TGTGCCAGCAGCTCTCGACTCTACGAGCAGTACTTC
few,TRBJ2-1,TRBV9,TRBD2,CASSAEAGGVNEQFF,TGTGCCAGCAGCGCCGAAGCGGGAGGGGTGAATGAGCAGTTCTTC
few,TRBJ1-6,TRBV9,-,CASSSAGERYSPLHF,TGTGCCAGCAGCTCCGCCGGAGAGCGCTATTCACCCCTCCACTTT
few,TRBJ1-5,TRBV7-2,-,CASSFMGYQPQHF,TGTGCCAGCAGCTTCATGGGTTACCAGCCCCAGCATTTT
few,TRBJ2-7,TRBV20-1,-,CSAQQGRTYEQYF,TGCAGTGCGCAACAGGGGAGGACCTACGAGCAGTACTTC
few,TRBJ2-1,TRBV7-3,TRBD1,CASSSQGTGLGEQFF,TGTGCCAGCAGCTCCCAAGGGACAGGGTTGGGCGAGCAGTTCTTC
-,TRBJ1-1,TRBV5-6,-,CASSDTEILGNTEAFF,TGTGCCAGCAGCGACACCGAGATTCTCGGGAACACTGAAGCTTTCTTT
-,TRBJ2-1,TRBV7-2,TRBD2,CASSPGTSGGPHYNEQFF,TGTGCCAGCAGCCCAGGGACTAGCGGGGGTCCACACTACAATGAGCAGTTCTTC